This entry lists 7 T cell receptor beta chains sequenced from one sample in a study of TIL therapy for anti-PD-1-resistant metastatic lung cancer. This sample's time point: pre-treatment sample, taken before nivolumab and TIL therapy. This was the immunoSEQ v3 assay. TCRdb's table, derived via immunoSEQ multiplex PCR, lists solely in-frame clones and lacks some. The data contain about 50,000 clones, approximately 83% of them singletons. The sample here was blood, taken at baseline. The origin of the receptors is a person aged 25 to 80 with non-small cell lung cancer.

The chain employs TRBV20-1 and TRBJ2-7, with TRBD2 identical over 7 bases. Germline V gives CDR1 DFQATT, CDR2 SNEGSKA (reference sequence). With 6 bases clipped from V and 11 bases from J, the junction kept 10 bases outside the gene matches. This CDR3 contains 11 residues. The CDR3 nucleotides read TGCAGTGCCATCGAGGGGAGGGTGAAGTACTTC. It translates to CSAIEGRVKYF.

This clone appeared a few times. The CDR3 DNA reads as TGTGCCAGCAGCTTAGGACAGGACTATGGCTACACCTTC. This encodes CASSLGQDYGYTF. The chain has TRBV7-9 and TRBJ1-2; weak D call: TRBD1 (6 bases). The CDR3 runs to 13 residues. V was pared by 1 base and J by 3 bases, with 6 bases between. Germline CDR1 and CDR2: SEHNR and FQNEAQ (reference sequence).

Concerning this clone itself: The junction departs from germline at one end; a sequencing error may be responsible. The sample has other DNA sequences that encode this CDR3 too. The V call is TRBV7-6, the J call TRBJ2-2; tentatively, D is TRBD2 (6 bases). The CDR3 contains 13 residues. CDR1 is SGHVS, CDR2 FNYEAQ, per germline. The chain's CDR3 is CASSLEGRGELFF. The CDR3 DNA reads as TGTGCCAGCAGCTTGGAGGGGAGAGGGGAGCTCTTTTTT. Supplemented by reference TRBV7-6 and TRBJ2-2, the full variable domain reads GAGVSQSPRYKVTKRGQDVALRCDPISGHVSLYWYRQALGQGPEFLTYFNYEAQQDKSGLPNDRFSAERPEGSISTLTIQRTEQRDSAMYRCASSLEGRGELFFGEGSRLTVL.

This clone was picked up a small number of times. The chain couples TRBV25-1 to TRBJ1-5, with TRBD1 identical over 8 bases. Germline V gene lookup returns CDR1 MGHDK and CDR2 SYGVNS. The length of the CDR3 is 14 residues. The ends lost 2 bases at V and 6 bases at J; junction bases unmatched: 3. The CDR3 DNA reads TGTGCCAGCAGTGAAGCAGGGGGCCTTCAGCCCCAGCATTTT. This translates into CASSEAGGLQPQHF.

This chain uses TRBV28 with TRBJ2-2; D may be TRBD2 (6 bases). The germline V and J ends were trimmed by 6 bases and 2 bases, with 10 bases remaining between them. CDR3 length equals 14 residues. The germline V gene has CDR1 MDHEN and CDR2 SYDVKM. CDR3 in amino acids: CASSPTSNTGELFF. The CDR3 DNA reads TGTGCCAGCAGCCCGACTAGTAACACCGGGGAGCTGTTTTTT. Full variable domain (remainder filled in from reference TRBV28 and TRBJ2-2): DVKVTQSSRYLVKRTGEKVFLECVQDMDHENMFWYRQDPGLGLRLIYFSYDVKMKEKGDIPEGYSVSREKKERFSLILESASTNQTSMYLCASSPTSNTGELFFGEGSRLTVL.

A few counts support this clone. The chain carries TRBV7-6 and TRBJ1-1; D is uncertain. This CDR3 contains 15 residues. Trimming removed 1 base from V and 0 bases from J, with 9 bases in between. In germline, CDR1 is SGHVS, CDR2 FNYEAQ. DNA for the CDR3: TGTGCCAGCAGCTTAGGGGTCAAGATGAACACTGAAGCTTTCTTT. It is translated as CASSLGVKMNTEAFF. The full variable domain, its missing parts supplied by reference TRBV7-6 and TRBJ1-1, is GAGVSQSPRYKVTKRGQDVALRCDPISGHVSLYWYRQALGQGPEFLTYFNYEAQQDKSGLPNDRFSAERPEGSISTLTIQRTEQRDSAMYRCASSLGVKMNTEAFFGQGTRLTVV.

The chain links TRBV20-1 to TRBJ2-1; tentative D call: TRBD2 (6 bases). From germline, CDR1 is DFQATT and CDR2 SNEGSKA (reference sequence). V was shortened by 5 bases and J by 10 bases, with 9 bases between the two germline ends. CDR3 length: 10 residues. The CDR3 region is CSAGGIEQFF. The CDR3 nucleotides read TGCAGTGCTGGGGGGATAGAGCAGTTCTTC.